This T cell receptor (beta chain) was recovered during a study of T cell responses to AZD1222 COVID-19 vaccine. The assay was immunoSEQ multiplex PCR, and TCRdb's table has in-frame clones only and misses some. The sample has fewer than 200,000 clones; roughly 88% are singletons. Pooling covered second doses at about 4 or about 12 weeks. This clone was seen once. Germline CDR1 and CDR2: LNHDA and SQIVND (reference sequence). The CDR3 loop spans 16 amino acids. V was shortened by 5 bases and J by 4 bases, with 18 bases between the two germline ends. The rearrangement uses TRBV19 and TRBJ2-1; tentatively, D is TRBD1 (6 bases). This receptor was identified in an adult who received the AZD1222 COVID-19 vaccine. The sample consisted of peripheral blood, taken 28 days after the second AZD1222 dose. The CDR3 DNA sequence: TGTGCCAGTAGTGGGCAGGGGCGCCGCGCTTACAATGAGCAGTTCTTC. Its protein is CASSGQGRRAYNEQFF.